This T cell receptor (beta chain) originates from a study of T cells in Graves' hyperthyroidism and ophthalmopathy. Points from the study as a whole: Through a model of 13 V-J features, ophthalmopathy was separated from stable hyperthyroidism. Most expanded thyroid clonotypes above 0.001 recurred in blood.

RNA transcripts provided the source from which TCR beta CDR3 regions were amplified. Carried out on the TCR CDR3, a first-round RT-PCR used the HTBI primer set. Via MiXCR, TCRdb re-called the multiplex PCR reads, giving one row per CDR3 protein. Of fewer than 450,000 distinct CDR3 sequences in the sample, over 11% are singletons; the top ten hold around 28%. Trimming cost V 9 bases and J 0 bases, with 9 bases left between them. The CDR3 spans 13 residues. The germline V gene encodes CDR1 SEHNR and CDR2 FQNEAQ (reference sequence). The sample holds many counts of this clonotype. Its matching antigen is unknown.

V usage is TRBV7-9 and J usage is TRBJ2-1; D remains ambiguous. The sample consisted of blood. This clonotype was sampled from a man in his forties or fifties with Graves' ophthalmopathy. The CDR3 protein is CASRSGSYNEQFF. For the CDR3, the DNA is TGTGCCAGTAGGTCAGGCTCCTACAATGAGCAGTTCTTC. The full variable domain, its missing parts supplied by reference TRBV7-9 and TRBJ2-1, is DTGVSQNPRHKITKRGQNVTFRCDPISEHNRLYWYRQTLGQGPEFLTYFQNEAQLEKSRLLSDRFSAERPKGSFSTLEIQRTEQGDSAMYLCASRSGSYNEQFFGPGTRLTVL.